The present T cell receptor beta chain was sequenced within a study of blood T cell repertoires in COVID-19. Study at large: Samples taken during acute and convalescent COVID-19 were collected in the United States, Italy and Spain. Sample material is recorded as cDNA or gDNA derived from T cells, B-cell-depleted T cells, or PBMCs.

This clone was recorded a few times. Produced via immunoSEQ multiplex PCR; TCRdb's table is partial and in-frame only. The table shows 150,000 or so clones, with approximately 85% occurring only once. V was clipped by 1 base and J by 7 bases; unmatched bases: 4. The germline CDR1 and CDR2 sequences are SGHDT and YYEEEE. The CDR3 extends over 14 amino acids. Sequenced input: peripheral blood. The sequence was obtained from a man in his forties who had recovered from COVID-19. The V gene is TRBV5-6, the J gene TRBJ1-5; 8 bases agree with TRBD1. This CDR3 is CASSLKTGEQPQHF. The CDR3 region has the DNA TGTGCCAGCAGCTTGAAGACAGGGGAACAGCCCCAGCATTTT.